Presented here are 3 T cell receptor beta chains from one specimen sequenced in a study of T cell responses to AZD1222 COVID-19 vaccine (dated by TCRdb to 2020 to 2023). The label giving this sample's time point can be read as: about 28 days (+/-7) after the second vaccine dose. The sample's treatment or condition, from its label and the paper: meningococcal conjugate vaccine given as trial control. Libraries were built with the immunoSEQ multiplex PCR assay. Not all clones reach the TCRdb copy of this immuneACCESS table, which keeps in-frame sequences only. Checked studies attribute under half of the gap to unresolved V genes and leave the rest unexplained. In all, the sample holds over 120,000 clones, and around 90% of those were seen once. About 5% of the sample lies in the top ten. The source material was peripheral blood, sampled 28 days after the second dose of the MenACWY control vaccine. The receptors come from an adult who received the MenACWY meningococcal vaccine as a control.

The genes are TRBV18 and TRBJ2-2, with TRBD2 as a possible D gene (5 bases). The V and J ends lost 3 bases and 6 bases respectively, with 11 bases between them. Germline V lookup: CDR1 KGHSH, CDR2 LQKENI. The CDR3 has 14 residues. The CDR3 protein is CASSPLQEAGELFF. CDR3 coding DNA: TGTGCCAGCTCACCTCTGCAGGAGGCCGGGGAGCTGTTTTTT.

The chain has TRBV5-1 and TRBJ1-1; no reliable D call. V lost 0 bases, J lost 7 bases, and 10 bases lay in between. CDR3 length: 13 amino acids. The germline gives CDR1 SGHRS, CDR2 YFSETQ. Written as DNA, the CDR3 is TGCGCCAGCAGCTTGGCCGGCAGCCTTGAAGCTTTCTTT. This translates into CASSLAGSLEAFF. The full variable domain, its missing parts supplied by reference TRBV5-1 and TRBJ1-1, is KAGVTQTPRYLIKTRGQQVTLSCSPISGHRSVSWYQQTPGQGLQFLFEYFSETQRNKGNFPGRFSGRQFSNSRSEMNVSTLELGDSALYLCASSLAGSLEAFFGQGTRLTVV.

The CDR3 DNA follows: TGTGCCAGCAGTTACTCTAAGCGGGCAGATACGCAGTATTTT. Residues: CASSYSKRADTQYF. This chain links TRBV6-5 with TRBJ2-3; possible D gene TRBD2, 6 bases. The V gene lost 0 bases and the J gene lost 4 bases, with 8 bases spanning the gap. Germline CDR1 reads MNHEY; CDR2 reads SVGAGI. This CDR3 comprises 14 residues.